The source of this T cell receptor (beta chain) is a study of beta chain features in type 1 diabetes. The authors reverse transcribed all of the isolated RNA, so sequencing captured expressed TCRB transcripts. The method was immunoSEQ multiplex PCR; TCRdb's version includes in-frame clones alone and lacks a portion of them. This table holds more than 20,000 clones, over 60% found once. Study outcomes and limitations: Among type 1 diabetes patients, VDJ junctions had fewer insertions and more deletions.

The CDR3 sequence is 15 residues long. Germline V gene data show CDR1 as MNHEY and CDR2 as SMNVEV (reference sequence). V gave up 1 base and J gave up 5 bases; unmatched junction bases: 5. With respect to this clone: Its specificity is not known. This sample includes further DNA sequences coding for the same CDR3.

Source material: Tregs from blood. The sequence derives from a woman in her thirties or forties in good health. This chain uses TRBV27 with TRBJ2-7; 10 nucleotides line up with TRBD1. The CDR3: CASSLFVGTGDEQYF. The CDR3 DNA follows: TGTGCCAGCAGTTTATTCGTGGGGACAGGGGACGAGCAGTACTTC.